This entry concerns a single TCR beta chain. The sample comes from a study of blood T cell repertoires in COVID-19. Overall study: The study drew acute and convalescent COVID-19 samples from the United States, Italy and Spain. Sample material is recorded as cDNA or gDNA derived from T cells, B-cell-depleted T cells, or PBMCs.

This CDR3 has 15 amino acids. V was trimmed by 2 bases and J by 4 bases, leaving 11 bases between them. Per germline, CDR1 SEHNR and CDR2 FQNEAQ (reference sequence). In the authors' methods: Amplifying reference gene primers gave estimates of nucleated cell counts. The method was immunoSEQ multiplex PCR; TCRdb's version includes in-frame clones alone and lacks a portion of them. V and J calls plus clone size are reproduced from that table; the DNA served to infer D and trimming. The data contain approximately 170,000 clones, 74% of them singletons. This sequence joins TRBV7-9 and TRBJ2-2; D gene ambiguous. The clonotype comes from a woman older than 75 with acute or convalescent COVID-19. The sample taken for sequencing was peripheral blood. CDR3 in amino acids: CASSLSPGITGELFF. The CDR3 DNA follows: TGTGCCAGCAGCTTATCGCCAGGTATCACCGGGGAGCTGTTTTTT.